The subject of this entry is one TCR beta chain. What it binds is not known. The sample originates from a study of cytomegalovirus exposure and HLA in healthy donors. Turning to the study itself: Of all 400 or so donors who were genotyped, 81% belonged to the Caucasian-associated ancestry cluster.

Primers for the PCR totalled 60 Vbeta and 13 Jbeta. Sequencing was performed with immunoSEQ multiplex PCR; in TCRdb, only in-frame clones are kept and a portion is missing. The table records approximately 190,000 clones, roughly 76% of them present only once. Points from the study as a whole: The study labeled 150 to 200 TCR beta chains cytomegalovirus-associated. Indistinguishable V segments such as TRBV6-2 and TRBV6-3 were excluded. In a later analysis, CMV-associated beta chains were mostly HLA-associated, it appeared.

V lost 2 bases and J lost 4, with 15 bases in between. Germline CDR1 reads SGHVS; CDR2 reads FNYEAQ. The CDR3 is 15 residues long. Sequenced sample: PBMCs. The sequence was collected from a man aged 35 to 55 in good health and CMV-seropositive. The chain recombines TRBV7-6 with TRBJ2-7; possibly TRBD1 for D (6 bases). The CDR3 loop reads CASSLLFGQKYEQYF. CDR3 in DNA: TGTGCCAGCAGCTTATTGTTCGGACAGAAGTACGAGCAGTACTTC.